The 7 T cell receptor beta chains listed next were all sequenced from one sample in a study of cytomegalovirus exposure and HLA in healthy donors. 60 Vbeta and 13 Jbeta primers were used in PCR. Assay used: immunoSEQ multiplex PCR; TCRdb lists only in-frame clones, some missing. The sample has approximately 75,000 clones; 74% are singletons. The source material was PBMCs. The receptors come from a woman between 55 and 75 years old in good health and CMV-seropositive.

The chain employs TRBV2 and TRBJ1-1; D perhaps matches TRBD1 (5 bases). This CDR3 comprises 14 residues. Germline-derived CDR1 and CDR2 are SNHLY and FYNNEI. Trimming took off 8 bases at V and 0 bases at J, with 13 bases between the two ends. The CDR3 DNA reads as TGTGCCAGCCACCTAACAGGACTGAACACTGAAGCTTTCTTT. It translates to CASHLTGLNTEAFF.

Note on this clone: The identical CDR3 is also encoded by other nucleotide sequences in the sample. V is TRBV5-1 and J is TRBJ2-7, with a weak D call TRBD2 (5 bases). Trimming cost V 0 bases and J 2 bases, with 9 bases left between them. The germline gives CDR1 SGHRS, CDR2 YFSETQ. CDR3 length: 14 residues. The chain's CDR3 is CASSLVRGAYEQYF. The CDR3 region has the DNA TGCGCCAGCAGCTTGGTCCGGGGAGCCTACGAGCAGTACTTC.

CDR3 nucleotides: TGTGCCAGCAGCGTATCGGGTAACCCGGATACGCAGTATTTT. Translated: CASSVSGNPDTQYF. The chain uses TRBV9 and TRBJ2-3, with no clear D. CDR3 length: 14 amino acids. V gave up 1 base and J gave up 6 bases, with 12 bases separating them. CDR1 and CDR2 from the germline V gene are SGDLS and YYNGEE.

In DNA form, the CDR3 reads TGTGCCTGGAGTGGAGGGACAGGCCGCGGTAACGAGCAGTACTTC. It encodes CAWSGGTGRGNEQYF. The V call is TRBV30, the J call TRBJ2-7; 8 positions match TRBD1. This CDR3 contains 15 residues. CDR1 is GTSNPN, CDR2 SVGIG, per germline (reference sequence). With V trimmed by 1 base and J by 5 bases, 10 bases remained unmatched.

The CDR3 protein is CASSSPQGIDTQYF. CDR3 coding DNA: TGTGCCAGTAGTAGTCCACAGGGGATAGATACGCAGTATTTT. The chain uses TRBV19 and TRBJ2-3; TRBD1 matches at 7 bases. CDR1 and CDR2 (germline): LNHDA, SQIVND (reference sequence). The CDR3 spans 14 residues. With V trimmed by 4 bases and J by 5 bases, 6 bases remained unmatched.

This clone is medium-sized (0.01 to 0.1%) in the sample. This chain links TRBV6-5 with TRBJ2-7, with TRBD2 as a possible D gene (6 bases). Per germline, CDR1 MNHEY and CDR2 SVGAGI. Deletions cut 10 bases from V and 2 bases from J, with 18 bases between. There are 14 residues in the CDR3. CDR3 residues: CATTPPSATYEQYF. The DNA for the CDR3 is TGTGCCACCACACCCCCTAGCGCTACCTACGAGCAGTACTTC.

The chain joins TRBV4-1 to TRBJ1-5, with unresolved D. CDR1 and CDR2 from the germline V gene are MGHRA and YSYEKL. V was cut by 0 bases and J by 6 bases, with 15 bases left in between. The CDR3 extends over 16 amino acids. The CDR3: CASSQDSSGSAQPQHF. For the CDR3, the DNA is TGCGCCAGCAGCCAAGATTCGTCGGGTTCCGCTCAGCCCCAGCATTTT.